These 16 T cell receptor beta chains were sequenced from one sample in a study of T cells after posttransplantation cyclophosphamide. Sequencing used immunoSEQ multiplex PCR; TCRdb keeps in-frame clones, though not all of them. The sample lists 50,000 to 60,000 clones; 85% to 95% were seen once. Sequencing was performed on PBMCs. All receptors derive from a woman in her thirties in good health and a related stem cell transplant donor.

The chain is built from TRBV4-3 and TRBJ2-6; D might be TRBD2 (5 bases). V was pared by 0 bases and J by 0 bases, with 9 bases between. CDR1 LGHNA and CDR2 YSLEER come from the germline V gene. This CDR3 is 17 amino acids long. The CDR3 region has the DNA TGCGCCAGCAGCCAAGAAGTCCGGGGCTCTGGGGCCAACGTCCTGACTTTC. Its translation is CASSQEVRGSGANVLTF.

The chain has TRBV2 and TRBJ2-3; tentatively, D is TRBD1 (5 bases). Looked up from germline, CDR1 is SNHLY and CDR2 is FYNNEI. The length of the CDR3 is 14 residues. Trimming left V 9 bases short and J 0 bases short, with 13 bases between. This chain's CDR3 is CASSRTSSTDTQYF. The CDR3 DNA follows: TGTGCCAGTAGTCGGACATCTAGCACAGATACGCAGTATTTT.

The chain carries TRBV2 and TRBJ1-6; D gene unclear. The germline V gene has CDR1 SNHLY and CDR2 FYNNEI. CDR3 length: 15 amino acids. Trimming took off 2 bases at V and 9 bases at J, with 14 bases between the two ends. In DNA form, the CDR3 reads TGTGCCAGCAGTGAAAGAACTGTAGATAGTTCACCCCTCCACTTT. Translated, it gives CASSERTVDSSPLHF.

V gene TRBV7-3 combines with J gene TRBJ2-2; 7 bases align to TRBD1. Germline lookup yields CDR1 SGHTA and CDR2 FQGTGA. Unmatched junction bases numbered 2, after V lost 3 bases and J lost 7 bases. The CDR3 extends over 13 amino acids. The chain's CDR3 is CASSFRDSGELFF. The CDR3 DNA reads as TGTGCCAGCAGCTTCCGGGACAGCGGGGAGCTGTTTTTT.

Only one count was recorded for this clone. V gene TRBV19 combines with J gene TRBJ1-1, with D possibly being TRBD1 (5 bases). Trimming took 3 bases from V and 0 from J, leaving 11 bases between them. In germline, CDR1 is LNHDA, CDR2 SQIVND (reference sequence). The CDR3 consists of 15 residues. The CDR3 DNA follows: TGTGCCAGTAGTATTTCTCTGACAGTGAACACTGAAGCTTTCTTT. It specifies CASSISLTVNTEAFF.

This clone was seen once. The gene calls are TRBV29-1 and TRBJ2-7; a weak D match, TRBD2 (6 bases). This CDR3 contains 12 residues. CDR1 is SQVTM and CDR2 is ANQGSEA in the germline V gene. V was pared by 4 bases and J by 7 bases, with 14 bases between. CDR3 nucleotide sequence: TGCAGCGTTGTGGAGGGTTTGTTTGAGCAGTACTTC. The encoded protein is CSVVEGLFEQYF.

V and J are TRBV6-4 and TRBJ2-3; D remains ambiguous. Per germline, CDR1 MRHNA and CDR2 SNTAGT. Trimming took 3 bases from V and 5 from J, leaving 3 bases between them. The CDR3 extends over 11 amino acids. CDR3 loop: CASSDKDTQYF. CDR3 coding DNA: TGTGCCAGCAGTGATAAAGATACGCAGTATTTT.

CDR3 region: CASSPGLAANTGELFF. Written as DNA, the CDR3 is TGCGCCAGCAGCCCGGGACTAGCGGCGAACACCGGGGAGCTGTTTTTT. J is TRBJ2-2 and V is TRBV5-1; TRBD2 matches 11 bases. The J segment lost 0 bases and the V segment lost 4 bases, leaving 2 bases of the junction unmatched. The CDR3 totals 16 residues. The germline gives CDR1 SGHRS, CDR2 YFSETQ.

The chain carries TRBV7-9 and TRBJ2-7; 8 nucleotides match TRBD1. This CDR3 comprises 12 residues. The V segment lost 5 bases and the J segment 4 bases; nucleotides outside the gene matches: 1. Germline-derived CDR1 and CDR2 are SEHNR and FQNEAQ (reference sequence). The CDR3 DNA sequence: TGTGCCAGCAGCCGGACAGGGTACGAGCAGTACTTC. This sequence encodes CASSRTGYEQYF.

The CDR3 DNA follows: TGTGCCAGCAGCTTCTATACCGGGGAGCTGTTTTTT. Protein sequence: CASSFYTGELFF. This sequence joins TRBV7-9 and TRBJ2-2; D is unclear. The V and J ends lost 3 bases and 5 bases respectively, with 4 bases between them. The germline V gene has CDR1 SEHNR and CDR2 FQNEAQ (reference sequence). The CDR3 length is 12 residues.

This clone is a singleton in its sample. The chain is built from TRBV28 and TRBJ1-3, with D hard to call. The CDR3 spans 12 residues. Germline CDR1 reads MDHEN; CDR2 reads SYDVKM. Trimming shortened V by 7 bases and J by 2 bases, and 6 bases separated the two germline ends. This CDR3 is CASNPPGNTIYF. As DNA, the CDR3 is TGTGCCAGCAATCCTCCTGGAAACACCATATATTTT.

This clone was detected a few times. Other DNA sequences from this sample encode an identical CDR3 as well. This sequence joins TRBV2 and TRBJ1-2; 7 bases agree with TRBD1. Unmatched junction bases numbered 3, after V lost 3 bases and J lost 2 bases. Looked up from germline, CDR1 is SNHLY and CDR2 is FYNNEI. This CDR3 region has 14 residues. The CDR3 here is CASSEGQTNYGYTF. The DNA for the CDR3 is TGTGCCAGCAGTGAGGGACAGACGAACTATGGCTACACCTTC.

The V call is TRBV14, the J call TRBJ1-1, with D uncertain. Looked up from germline, CDR1 is SGHDN and CDR2 is FVKESK. The CDR3 is 13 amino acids. V was cut by 1 base and J by 5 bases, with 8 bases left in between. The CDR3 protein is CASSQGATTEAFF. The CDR3, as DNA: TGTGCCAGCAGCCAAGGGGCTACTACTGAAGCTTTCTTT. The full variable domain, its missing parts supplied by reference TRBV14 and TRBJ1-1, is EAGVTQFPSHSVIEKGQTVTLRCDPISGHDNLYWYRRVMGKEIKFLLHFVKESKQDESGMPNNRFLAERTGGTYSTLKVQPAELEDSGVYFCASSQGATTEAFFGQGTRLTVV.

V usage is TRBV4-1 and J usage is TRBJ2-5; D gene ambiguous. The germline V gene encodes CDR1 MGHRA and CDR2 YSYEKL. The V end lost 0 bases, the J end lost 2 bases, and 10 bases lay between the germline ends. This CDR3 region has 15 residues. CDR3: CASSQDPGFQETQYF. In DNA, the CDR3 is TGCGCCAGCAGCCAAGACCCCGGGTTTCAAGAGACCCAGTACTTC.

V gene TRBV27 combines with J gene TRBJ2-5; 11 bases align to TRBD2. The CDR3 loop spans 16 amino acids. V gave up 2 bases and J gave up 3 bases; unmatched junction bases: 5. Germline assignment: CDR1 MNHEY and CDR2 SMNVEV (reference sequence). DNA for the CDR3: TGTGCCAGCAGTTTAAAAGTGGGACTAGCGGAAGAGACCCAGTACTTC. This codes for CASSLKVGLAEETQYF.

The chain uses TRBV7-9 and TRBJ2-3; 8 positions match TRBD1. V was pared by 5 bases and J by 3 bases, with 4 bases of the junction left unmatched. Germline-derived CDR1 and CDR2 are SEHNR and FQNEAQ (reference sequence). This CDR3 is 14 amino acids long. The CDR3 spells CASSRTGSTDTQYF. Written as DNA, the CDR3 is TGTGCCAGCAGCCGGACAGGGTCTACAGATACGCAGTATTTT.